A single sample is the source of the 25 T cell receptor beta chains below, sequenced in a study of T cells in Graves' hyperthyroidism and ophthalmopathy. Researchers took RNA transcripts and amplified the TCR beta CDR3 regions from them. Researchers ran a first-round RT-PCR on the TCR CDR3 using the HTBI primer set. TCRdb ran MiXCR on the multiplex PCR reads and lists one entry per CDR3 protein. Of 210,000 or so distinct CDR3 sequences in the sample, roughly a sixth were seen once. The material sequenced was blood. The receptors shown here come from a man aged 50 to 60 with Graves' hyperthyroidism.

This clonotype has at least ten counts. This chain joins TRBV2 and TRBJ1-4, with D perhaps matching TRBD1 (6 bases). Trimming took off 5 bases at V and 5 bases at J, with 12 bases between the two ends. This CDR3 is built from 14 residues. Germline V gene lookup returns CDR1 SNHLY and CDR2 FYNNEI. CDR3 amino acids: CASSSGQRNEKLFF. As DNA, the CDR3 is TGTGCCAGCAGTTCAGGACAGAGAAATGAAAAACTGTTTTTT.

This clonotype was picked up many times. The rearrangement links TRBV6-1 to TRBJ1-6; TRBD1 matches 9 bases. CDR1 MNHNS and CDR2 SASEGT come from the germline V gene. The CDR3 sequence is 14 residues long. V gave up 4 bases and J gave up 8 bases; unmatched junction bases: 3. CDR3 loop: CASSGDRAHSPLHF. In DNA form, the CDR3 reads TGTGCCAGCAGTGGGGACAGGGCTCATTCACCCCTCCACTTT.

This clonotype was observed at least ten times. V usage is TRBV11-1 and J usage is TRBJ2-7, with 11 bases identical to TRBD1. CDR1 and CDR2 from the germline V gene are SGHAT and FQDESV (reference sequence). The length of the CDR3 is 14 residues. V dropped 6 bases and J dropped 1; count of bases not matched to a gene: 2. CDR3 coding DNA: TGTGCCAGCAGGGGACAGGGGGGATCCTACGAGCAGTACTTC. It codes for CASRGQGGSYEQYF.

The rearrangement links TRBV20-1 to TRBJ1-6, with 9 bases identical to TRBD1. Germline CDR1 and CDR2: DFQATT and SNEGSKA (reference sequence). The length of the CDR3 is 16 residues. V shed 1 base, J shed 6 bases, and the junction held 7 bases outside the gene matches. CDR3: CSARARGQGINSPLHF. CDR3 bases: TGCAGTGCTAGAGCACGTGGACAGGGGATTAATTCACCCCTCCACTTT.

The rearrangement uses TRBV28 and TRBJ2-7; TRBD2 agrees at 10 bases. V was clipped by 8 bases and J by 5 bases; unmatched bases: 15. The CDR3 is 16 residues long. CDR1 is MDHEN and CDR2 is SYDVKM in the germline V gene. The CDR3 bases are TGTGCCAGCGAACAAAATTGGGCTAGCGGGAGAAACGAGCAGTACTTC. Amino acids: CASEQNWASGRNEQYF.

This clonotype has a handful of counts. This rearrangement joins TRBV6-2 or TRBV6-3 to TRBJ1-5; D ambiguous. CDR1 and CDR2 from the germline V gene are MNHEY and SVGEGT. CDR3 length: 13 residues. V lost 6 bases and J 6 bases, leaving 12 bases between the germline ends. For the CDR3, the DNA is TGTGCCAGCAGAAATGACGGCTCTCAGCCCCAGCATTTT. The encoded protein is CASRNDGSQPQHF.

This clonotype showed up many times. The V and J genes are TRBV20-1 and TRBJ2-7; D gene ambiguous. Trimming took 3 bases from V and 2 from J, leaving 8 bases between them. Per germline, CDR1 DFQATT and CDR2 SNEGSKA (reference sequence). The CDR3 runs to 12 residues. Here the CDR3 DNA reads TGCAGTGCTAGTAACGGCCCCTACGAGCAGTACTTC. Amino acids: CSASNGPYEQYF.

This clonotype showed up many times. This chain uses TRBV5-1 with TRBJ2-3; D call uncertain. The V end lost 0 bases, the J end lost 0 bases, and 5 bases lay between the germline ends. Looked up from germline, CDR1 is SGHRS and CDR2 is YFSETQ. This CDR3 contains 14 residues. CDR3 in amino acids: CASSLGDSTDTQYF. The CDR3 DNA sequence: TGCGCCAGCAGCTTGGGTGATAGCACAGATACGCAGTATTTT.

This clonotype was seen repeatedly, ten times or more. The chain combines TRBV28 with TRBJ2-7; D perhaps matches TRBD1 (5 bases). Trimming took 4 bases from V and 3 from J, leaving 10 bases between them. The CDR3 sequence is 13 residues long. Looked up from germline, CDR1 is MDHEN and CDR2 is SYDVKM. CDR3 region: CASSSDILYEQYF. The CDR3 DNA is TGTGCCAGCAGTTCGGACATTCTCTACGAGCAGTACTTC.

There are many counts of this clonotype. The gene calls are TRBV10-3 and TRBJ2-1; 7 nucleotides match TRBD2. The V segment lost 11 bases and the J segment 4 bases; nucleotides outside the gene matches: 11. The CDR3 runs to 14 residues. The V gene's germline CDR1 is ENHRY and CDR2 SYGVKD. In DNA, the CDR3 is TGTGCCGCCCGTCCGGCTAGCGGTTACAATGAGCAGTTCTTC. Its protein product is CAARPASGYNEQFF.

This clonotype was found many times. The V gene is TRBV29-1, the J gene TRBJ2-7, with no clear D. Germline V CDR1 and CDR2: SQVTM, ANQGSEA. The CDR3 extends over 12 amino acids. The ends were cut back, 0 bases at V and 2 bases at J, with 5 bases in the middle. The CDR3 region is CSVEDLAYEQYF. CDR3 DNA sequence: TGCAGCGTTGAAGATCTAGCCTACGAGCAGTACTTC.

Many counts were recorded for this clonotype. The genes are TRBV2 and TRBJ1-5, with 8 bases identical to TRBD1. The germline V gene has CDR1 SNHLY and CDR2 FYNNEI. This CDR3 spans 15 amino acids. V lost 7 bases to trimming and J lost 5 bases; unmatched junction nucleotides: 10. CDR3 nucleotide sequence: TGTGCCAGCACCTTACTCGGACAGGGAGATCAGCCCCAGCATTTT. Translation: CASTLLGQGDQPQHF.

As concerns this clonotype: A much larger clone lies a single base off, so this may be a read error. The CDR3 nucleotides read TGTGCCGCCAGCACCGGAAACGTACTAGCGGGAGGGCCTCTAGATACGCAGTATTTT. It yields the protein CAASTGNVLAGGPLDTQYF. The chain uses TRBV15 and TRBJ2-3; 13 bases match TRBD2. Germline V gene sequence: CDR1 LNHNV, CDR2 YYDKDF (reference sequence). This CDR3 spans 19 amino acids.

This clonotype was seen repeatedly, ten times or more. The V call is TRBV5-1, the J call TRBJ1-2; D perhaps matches TRBD1 (6 bases). This CDR3 spans 13 amino acids. Germline CDR1 and CDR2: SGHRS and YFSETQ. V dropped 0 bases and J dropped 3 bases, with 6 bases sitting between them. The CDR3 sequence: CASSLAGDYGYTF. In DNA, the CDR3 is TGCGCCAGCAGCTTGGCAGGGGACTATGGCTACACCTTC.

The chain has TRBV14 and TRBJ2-2; D may be TRBD1 (5 bases). V lost 2 bases and J lost 8, with 6 bases in between. The CDR3 has 12 residues. Germline values: CDR1 SGHDN, CDR2 FVKESK. The CDR3 here is CASSQRGGELFF. For the CDR3, the DNA is TGTGCCAGCAGCCAAAGGGGAGGGGAGCTGTTTTTT.

This clonotype has ten or more counts. The chain recombines TRBV2 with TRBJ1-4, with D possibly matching TRBD1 (6 bases). V was cut by 8 bases and J by 0 bases, with 13 bases left in between. Germline values: CDR1 SNHLY, CDR2 FYNNEI. The CDR3 consists of 15 residues. The CDR3 loop reads CASGSRGATNEKLFF. In DNA form, the CDR3 reads TGTGCCAGCGGAAGCAGGGGTGCAACTAATGAAAAACTGTTTTTT.

V and J are TRBV10-3 and TRBJ1-5; tentative D call: TRBD1 (5 bases). Germline assignment: CDR1 ENHRY and CDR2 SYGVKD. This CDR3 has 13 residues. V lost 8 bases to trimming and J lost 5 bases, with 13 bases between them. This chain's CDR3 is CAISAGPDQPQHF. For the CDR3, the DNA is TGTGCCATCTCAGCAGGGCCCGATCAGCCCCAGCATTTT.

This clonotype was counted many times. This rearrangement joins TRBV28 to TRBJ2-3, with D maybe TRBD2 (7 bases). The CDR3 sequence is 15 residues long. Germline-derived CDR1 and CDR2 are MDHEN and SYDVKM. V lost 5 bases, J lost 3 bases, and 15 bases lay in between. The CDR3 spells CASSPGGLTTDTQYF. The CDR3 bases are TGTGCCAGCAGTCCCGGGGGGCTAACAACAGATACGCAGTATTTT.

The CDR3 is CASKGQGTETQYF. The CDR3 DNA reads TGTGCCAGCAAAGGACAGGGGACGGAGACCCAGTACTTC. The chain employs TRBV19 and TRBJ2-5; 9 bases fit TRBD1. CDR1 is LNHDA, CDR2 SQIVND, per germline (reference sequence). The CDR3 consists of 13 residues. V was clipped by 9 bases and J by 5 bases; unmatched bases: 7.

The gene calls are TRBV5-6 and TRBJ2-5, with D tentatively TRBD1 (6 bases). There are 15 residues in the CDR3. Looked up from germline, CDR1 is SGHDT and CDR2 is YYEEEE. V was clipped by 4 bases and J by 1 base, with 14 bases between them. The CDR3 region is CASSAGWGRQETQYF. In DNA form, the CDR3 reads TGTGCCAGCAGCGCAGGATGGGGGCGCCAAGAGACCCAGTACTTC.

The rearrangement uses TRBV11-2 and TRBJ2-1; unclear D gene. The CDR3 covers 12 residues. Trimming left V 2 bases short and J 13 bases short, with 12 bases between. Germline-derived CDR1 and CDR2 are SGHAT and FQNNGV. The CDR3 spells CASSLTISSQFF. In nucleotides, the CDR3 is TGTGCCAGCAGCTTAACTATCTCCTCCCAGTTCTTC.

This sequence joins TRBV9 and TRBJ2-5; no definite D call. V lost 0 bases and J 5 bases, leaving 8 bases between the germline ends. The CDR3 runs to 13 residues. Germline V gene lookup returns CDR1 SGDLS and CDR2 YYNGEE. In DNA form, the CDR3 reads TGTGCCAGCAGCGTAGGGGTCCTGGAGACCCAGTACTTC. It encodes CASSVGVLETQYF.

This clonotype came up a few times. The genes are TRBV6-1 and TRBJ2-6, with a weak D call TRBD2 (6 bases). Deletions cut 6 bases from V and 2 bases from J, with 17 bases between. The germline gives CDR1 MNHNS, CDR2 SASEGT. This CDR3 spans 17 amino acids. The CDR3 loop reads CASRRDPRQAGANVLTF. The CDR3 DNA reads as TGTGCCAGCAGGCGGGACCCGAGGCAAGCTGGGGCCAACGTCCTGACTTTC.

The V and J genes are TRBV5-8 and TRBJ1-6; D is unclear. There are 14 residues in the CDR3. V was trimmed by 1 base and J by 5 bases, leaving 7 bases between them. CDR1 and CDR2 (germline): SGHTS, YDEGEE. Here the CDR3 reads CASSLRGNNSPLHF. CDR3 bases: TGTGCCAGCAGCTTGAGAGGGAATAATTCACCCCTCCACTTT.

This chain joins TRBV4-1 and TRBJ2-7, with D hard to call. The V gene lost 3 bases and the J gene lost 2 bases, with 8 bases spanning the gap. This CDR3 is built from 13 residues. Germline CDR1 MGHRA, CDR2 YSYEKL. This CDR3 is CASSHDYPYEQYF. For the CDR3, the DNA is TGCGCCAGCAGCCACGATTACCCCTACGAGCAGTACTTC.